Each of the 10 T cell receptor beta chains below was sequenced from the same sample in a study of cytomegalovirus exposure and HLA in healthy donors. TCRdb keeps only in-frame clones here, not all; method: immunoSEQ multiplex PCR. This table holds roughly 130,000 clones, 85% to 90% found once. Sequencing was carried out using PBMCs. These receptors originate from a man aged 25-45 years in good health and CMV-seronegative.

This chain joins TRBV29-1 and TRBJ2-2; D unresolved. The CDR3 runs 16 residues. Germline-derived CDR1 and CDR2 are SQVTM and ANQGSEA. Trimming stripped 5 bases from V and 0 bases from J, with 16 bases between. The CDR3 spells CSVLFPVSANTGELFF. In DNA form, the CDR3 reads TGCAGCGTTCTGTTTCCGGTCTCCGCGAACACCGGGGAGCTGTTTTTT.

This clone showed up just a few times. The chain joins TRBV4-2 to TRBJ2-3, with D possibly matching TRBD1 (6 bases). The CDR3 length is 12 residues. Germline lookup yields CDR1 LGHNA and CDR2 YNFKEQ. Trimming stripped 4 bases from V and 6 bases from J, with 8 bases between. Written as DNA, the CDR3 is TGTGCCAGCAGCCTTACAGGGGATACGCAGTATTTT. Amino acid sequence: CASSLTGDTQYF.

This chain joins TRBV2 and TRBJ2-7; D remains unclear. V was shortened by 6 bases and J by 3 bases, with 12 bases between the two germline ends. The germline CDR1 and CDR2 sequences are SNHLY and FYNNEI. The CDR3 length is 13 residues. CDR3 DNA: TGTGCCAGCAGGTACCCCGCTAACTACGAGCAGTACTTC. Its translation is CASRYPANYEQYF.

The chain combines TRBV5-1 with TRBJ2-7; D unresolved. CDR3 length equals 12 residues. Trimming removed 1 base at V and 4 bases at J, with 6 bases between. In germline, CDR1 is SGHRS, CDR2 YFSETQ. The CDR3 loop is CASSLYGYEQYF. CDR3 bases: TGCGCCAGCAGCTTGTACGGGTACGAGCAGTACTTC. Combining the CDR3 with reference TRBV5-1 and TRBJ2-7 gives the whole variable domain KAGVTQTPRYLIKTRGQQVTLSCSPISGHRSVSWYQQTPGQGLQFLFEYFSETQRNKGNFPGRFSGRQFSNSRSEMNVSTLELGDSALYLCASSLYGYEQYFGPGTRLTVT.

The CDR3 loop is CASSWQESNTGELFF. The CDR3 coding sequence is TGTGCCAGCAGCTGGCAGGAATCCAACACCGGGGAGCTGTTTTTT. This sequence joins TRBV13 and TRBJ2-2; no reliable D call. V dropped 4 bases and J dropped 2 bases, with 11 bases sitting between them. CDR1 is PRHDT, CDR2 FYEKMQ, per germline (reference sequence). The length of the CDR3 is 15 residues.

This chain connects TRBV5-5 to TRBJ1-5, with D possibly matching TRBD1 (6 bases). Germline lookup yields CDR1 SGHKS and CDR2 YYEKEE (reference sequence). This CDR3 comprises 13 residues. V was shortened by 0 bases and J by 6 bases, with 7 bases between the two germline ends. The CDR3 sequence is CASSLEGGQPQHF. The DNA for the CDR3 is TGTGCCAGCAGCTTGGAAGGGGGTCAGCCCCAGCATTTT.

The chain couples TRBV12-1 to TRBJ2-3; the table's D call of TRBD1 was not tested on the DNA. TRBV12-1 is designated a pseudogene. There are 16 residues in the CDR3. The CDR3: CASSLLPTGDTDTQYF. In DNA, the CDR3 is TGTGCCAGCAGTCTTCTACCAACAGGGGACACAGATACGCAGTATTTT.

The chain recombines TRBV6-1 with TRBJ2-5; D call uncertain. V was pared by 0 bases and J by 6 bases, with 5 bases between. This CDR3 comprises 12 residues. Germline-derived CDR1 and CDR2 are MNHNS and SASEGT. CDR3 bases: TGTGCCAGCAGTGAAGCGAGGAAGACCCAGTACTTC. Protein product: CASSEARKTQYF.

This clone showed up just a few times. V and J are TRBV2 and TRBJ1-5; D is ambiguous. Per the germline V gene, CDR1 is SNHLY and CDR2 is FYNNEI. The CDR3 spans 15 residues. Trimming pared 0 bases from V and 5 bases from J, leaving 11 bases between. This chain's CDR3 is CASSEAEAGDQPQHF. CDR3 in DNA: TGTGCCAGCAGTGAAGCGGAGGCAGGCGATCAGCCCCAGCATTTT.

The chain employs TRBV2 and TRBJ1-4; 10 positions match TRBD1. The CDR3 is 17 residues long. Germline CDR1 is SNHLY and CDR2 is FYNNEI. The V and J ends lost 8 bases and 3 bases, in that order; junction bases with no gene match: 12. In DNA form, the CDR3 reads TGTGCCAGCCTCCGGGACAGGGGAGGAATGGCTAATGAAAAACTGTTTTTT. This encodes CASLRDRGGMANEKLFF. The whole variable domain, filled in from reference TRBV2 and TRBJ1-4, reads EPEVTQTPSHQVTQMGQEVILRCVPISNHLYFYWYRQILGQKVEFLVSFYNNEISEKSEIFDDQFSVERPDGSNFTLKIRSTKLEDSAMYFCASLRDRGGMANEKLFFGSGTQLSVL.